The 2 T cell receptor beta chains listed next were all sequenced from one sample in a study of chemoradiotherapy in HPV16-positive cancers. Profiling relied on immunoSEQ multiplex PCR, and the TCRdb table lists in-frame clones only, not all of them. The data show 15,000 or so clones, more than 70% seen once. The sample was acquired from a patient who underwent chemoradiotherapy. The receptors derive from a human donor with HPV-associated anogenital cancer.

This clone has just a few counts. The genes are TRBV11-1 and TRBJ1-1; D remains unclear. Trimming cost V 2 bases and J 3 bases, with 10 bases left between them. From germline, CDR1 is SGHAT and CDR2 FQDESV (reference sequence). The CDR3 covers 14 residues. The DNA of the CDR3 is TGTGCCAGCAGCTTATGGGAGAGGGACACTGAAGCTTTCTTT. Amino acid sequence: CASSLWERDTEAFF.

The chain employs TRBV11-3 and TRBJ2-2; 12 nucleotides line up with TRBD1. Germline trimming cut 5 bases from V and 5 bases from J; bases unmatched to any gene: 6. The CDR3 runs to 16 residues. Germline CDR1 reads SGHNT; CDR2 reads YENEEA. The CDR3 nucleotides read TGTGCCAGCAGCACCGGGACAGGGGGCGAGACCGGGGAGCTGTTTTTT. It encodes CASSTGTGGETGELFF.